This T cell receptor beta chain was sequenced for a study of CD8 T cells in Susac syndrome. The CDR3 sequence is 16 residues long. Germline trimming cut 0 bases from V and 2 bases from J; bases unmatched to any gene: 1. Germline loops: CDR1 KGHDR, CDR2 SFDVKD. For this clonotype: Its antigen is not known.

CD8+ and CD4+ T cells circulating in blood were sequenced for TCR beta. Purification of the CD8+ and CD4+ T cells relied on negative isolation, and TEMRA cells underwent FACS enrichment. RNA in amounts of roughly 0.5 to 1 ug was reverse transcribed with random hexamers. Amplification of TCR beta CDR3 was carried out by immunoSEQ multiplex PCR, which covered 54 Vbeta and 13 Jbeta segments. Each CDR3 protein is one row after TCRdb ran MiXCR on the immunoSEQ multiplex PCR reads. Of 250,000 to 300,000 distinct CDR3 sequences listed, almost 85% were seen once; the top ten hold around 0.2%. General study points: It was acknowledged in the study that the number of individuals who were included in its TCR sequencing and HLA analysis was relatively small.

Sequencing used CD8+ T cells from PBMCs. The rearrangement joins TRBV24-1 to TRBJ2-5; 11 bases agree with TRBD1. The sequence was collected from a human donor with multiple sclerosis. CDR3 bases: TGTGCCACCAGTGATTTGGGGGACAGGGGGCAAGAGACCCAGTACTTC. Encoded protein: CATSDLGDRGQETQYF.